The sample holds one count of the clone carrying this TCR beta chain. V was pared by 5 bases and J by 8 bases, with 6 bases of the junction left unmatched. Germline lookup yields CDR1 SGDLS and CDR2 YYNGEE. The CDR3 totals 13 residues. The sample belongs to a study of blood T cell repertoires in COVID-19. Background on the study: Samples came from the United States, Italy and Spain, spanning acute and convalescent COVID-19. The analysed material was cDNA or gDNA that came from T cells, B-cell-depleted T cells, or PBMCs.

Original methodology: Estimation of nucleated cell counts was performed using reference gene primer amplification. TCRdb's table, derived via immunoSEQ multiplex PCR, lists solely in-frame clones and lacks some. The DNA was the basis for D and trimming; V, J and clone size are from that table. The sample records over 50,000 clones, over 75% being singletons. This chain uses TRBV9 with TRBJ2-1; 8 nucleotides line up with TRBD1. The sample consisted of peripheral blood. The receptor's source is a man aged 55 to 70 with acute or convalescent COVID-19. DNA for the CDR3: TGTGCCAGCAGTTCAGGGGGCCCCGATGAGCAGTTCTTC. The encoded protein is CASSSGGPDEQFF.